The 11 T cell receptor beta chains below were found in one sample sequenced in a study of shared clonotypes between healthy human individuals. Profiled with immunoSEQ multiplex PCR; TCRdb holds only in-frame clones, not every one. The sample yields 450,000 to 600,000 clones, 79% seen once. The sequenced sample was PBMCs. Source of these receptors: a woman between 40 and 55 years old in good health. Some clones in this sample may be carry-over from other donors' samples.

The DNA for the CDR3 is TGTGCCACCAGCCTGGGACTAGCGGGAGGGCAATACGAGCAGTACTTC. This sequence encodes CATSLGLAGGQYEQYF. J is TRBJ2-7 and V is TRBV15, with 16 positions matching TRBD2. CDR3 length: 16 residues. The germline V gene encodes CDR1 LNHNV and CDR2 YYDKDF (reference sequence). Germline trimming cut 5 bases from V and 4 bases from J; bases unmatched to any gene: 5.

The genes are TRBV30 and TRBJ2-1, with D perhaps assigned TRBD1 or TRBD2 (5 bases each). CDR1 and CDR2 from the germline V gene are GTSNPN and SVGIG (reference sequence). The CDR3 extends over 14 amino acids. V was trimmed by 2 bases and J by 5 bases, leaving 13 bases between them. CDR3 coding DNA: TGTGCCTGGAGTCCGGGGACGGTGGACAATGAGCAGTTCTTC. Amino acids: CAWSPGTVDNEQFF.

The chain employs TRBV10-3 and TRBJ2-1, with a possible D match to TRBD2 (5 bases). The CDR3 length is 15 residues. Trimming took 0 bases from V and 6 from J, leaving 12 bases between them. From germline, CDR1 is ENHRY and CDR2 SYGVKD. CDR3 protein: CAISESIQRPNEQFF. As DNA, the CDR3 is TGTGCCATCAGTGAGTCGATCCAGCGGCCCAATGAGCAGTTCTTC.

This chain uses TRBV27 with TRBJ2-1, with D unresolved. Trimming left V 8 bases short and J 8 bases short, with 13 bases between. The CDR3 is made up of 12 amino acids. CDR1 and CDR2 (germline): MNHEY, SMNVEV (reference sequence). The CDR3 region is CASGIAHHEQFF. CDR3 nucleotides: TGTGCCAGCGGCATCGCCCACCATGAGCAGTTCTTC.

The chain uses TRBV29-1 and TRBJ2-7; no definite D call. V lost 7 bases, J lost 0 bases, and 13 bases lay in between. Germline values: CDR1 SQVTM, CDR2 ANQGSEA. There are 13 residues in the CDR3. The CDR3, as DNA: TGCAGCGCTGGCCGGCCCTCCTCCTACGAGCAGTACTTC. This gives the protein CSAGRPSSYEQYF.

The chain uses TRBV30 and TRBJ2-7, with 11 positions matching TRBD2. V lost 5 bases and J lost 1; bases outside the gene matches: 4. Germline-derived CDR1 and CDR2 are GTSNPN and SVGIG (reference sequence). The CDR3 consists of 14 residues. CDR3 DNA sequence: TGTGCCTGGGTACTAGCGGGAGCATCCTACGAGCAGTACTTC. Translation gives CAWVLAGASYEQYF.

V is TRBV30 and J is TRBJ1-4, with D possibly being TRBD1 (5 bases). The germline V gene encodes CDR1 GTSNPN and CDR2 SVGIG (reference sequence). The CDR3 totals 14 residues. The V end was cut by 1 base, the J end by 7 bases, with 13 bases between. The CDR3 coding sequence is TGTGCCTGGAGTGGGGGGGATACGGGTGAAAAACTGTTTTTT. It specifies CAWSGGDTGEKLFF. The whole variable domain, remainder taken from reference TRBV30 and TRBJ1-4, is SQTIHQWPATLVQPVGSPLSLECTVEGTSNPNLYWYRQAAGRGLQLLFYSVGIGQISSEVPQNLSASRPQDRQFILSSKKLLLSDSGFYLCAWSGGDTGEKLFFGSGTQLSVL.

This clone has only one observation. Other DNA sequences in this specimen translate into the identical CDR3. The chain carries TRBV7-9 and TRBJ2-7; D is uncertain. Trimming pared 2 bases from V and 4 bases from J, leaving 6 bases between. CDR1 is SEHNR and CDR2 is FQNEAQ in the germline V gene (reference sequence). The CDR3 sequence is 12 residues long. In DNA, the CDR3 is TGTGCCAGCAGCTTATCAGGTTACGAGCAGTACTTC. It encodes CASSLSGYEQYF.

This chain uses TRBV10-2 with TRBJ2-3, with 7 bases lining up with TRBD1. The germline gives CDR1 WSHSY, CDR2 SAAADI. Unmatched junction bases numbered 2, after V lost 4 bases and J lost 1 base. The CDR3 is 14 amino acids. CDR3 region: CASSGGQRTDTQYF. DNA of the CDR3: TGCGCCAGCAGTGGGGGACAGCGCACAGATACGCAGTATTTT.

This sequence joins TRBV7-9 and TRBJ2-2; 7 nucleotides agree with TRBD2. CDR3 length: 13 amino acids. Germline V gives CDR1 SEHNR, CDR2 FQNEAQ (reference sequence). After removal of 3 bases from V and 7 bases from J, the junction contained 2 bases not matched to a gene. In DNA form, the CDR3 reads TGTGCCAGCAGCTTTTCGGGAGGCGGGGAGCTGTTTTTT. Its translation is CASSFSGGGELFF.

This chain uses TRBV7-3 with TRBJ2-2; the D gene is possibly TRBD1 (6 bases). CDR3 length equals 15 residues. Germline V gene sequence: CDR1 SGHTA, CDR2 FQGTGA. The V end lost 2 bases, the J end lost 4 bases, and 11 bases lay between the germline ends. CDR3 nucleotide sequence: TGTGCCAGCAGCTTAGTGCAGGGGTCCACCGGGGAGCTGTTTTTT. Its protein product is CASSLVQGSTGELFF.